This T cell receptor beta chain was documented in a study of tumor-infiltrating lymphocytes in primary liver carcinoma. On this clonotype itself: As yet, its antigen is unknown. Compared with germline, one end of the junction differs, possibly owing to a read error.

A constant-region primer primed TCR beta cDNA synthesis from around 500 ng of total RNA. A slightly modified ARM-PCR protocol with three nested multiplex PCR rounds produced these TCR beta libraries. TCRdb re-called the multiplex PCR reads through MiXCR, storing one row per CDR3 protein. Seen here are approximately 190,000 distinct CDR3 sequences, around four fifths observed once, and the top ten hold less than 20%. General study results and limits: Tumors carried a top-250-clone fraction significantly exceeding that of blood (p = 0.039).

Unsorted bulk tissue, about 19-31 mg of it, served as the source for co-extraction of RNA and DNA. Enrolled patients were chronically infected with HBV and treatment-naive. The TCR originated in a man aged 35 to 55 with primary liver carcinoma and hepatitis B virus infection. Sequenced input: tumor tissue from primary liver carcinoma.

The CDR3 loop is CAGSSSSNYEEYF. CDR3 nucleotide sequence: TGTGCCGGCAGTTCGTCATCAAACTACGAGGAGTACTTC. The chain joins TRBV28 to TRBJ2-7, with unresolved D. Germline CDR1 MDHEN, CDR2 SYDVKM. The CDR3 contains 13 residues.